This is a list of T cell receptor beta chains from one sample in a study of OX40 agonist ivuxolimab in advanced cancers. Assay used: immunoSEQ multiplex PCR; TCRdb lists only in-frame clones, some missing. The table has approximately 81,000 clones, 93% seen once. This specimen was CD4+ or CD8+ T cells sorted from blood, taken in a trial of the OX40 agonist ivuxolimab. These receptors originate from an adult with an advanced solid tumor such as melanoma, head and neck, liver or kidney cancer. CDR3s include the opening cysteine and the closing phenylalanine or tryptophan. The D gene is left open where the match is weak. Clone size appears in some rows only: once, few, many, or a class for an expanded clone.

>TRBJ1-2|TRBV9|NA|TRBD1
CASSAKDRDYGYTF
TGTGCCAGCAGCGCAAAGGACAGGGACTATGGCTACACCTTC
>TRBJ1-3|TRBV5-5|few|NA
CASSSPGNTIYF
TGTGCCAGCAGCTCACCGGGAAACACCATATATTTT
>TRBJ2-1|TRBV5-7|once|NA
CASSVVTSSYNEQFF
TGTGCCAGCAGCGTAGTGACCTCCTCCTACAATGAGCAGTTCTTC
>TRBJ2-7|TRBV4-2|NA|NA
CASSQDAQDEQYF
TGTGCCAGCAGCCAAGACGCACAGGACGAGCAGTACTTC
>TRBJ2-7|TRBV19|NA|TRBD2
CASSTTGLASYEQYF
TGTGCCAGTAGCACAACGGGACTAGCGTCATACGAGCAGTACTTC
>TRBJ1-2|TRBV9|NA|NA
CASSVERSGLPLYGYTF
TGTGCCAGCAGCGTAGAGCGTTCAGGGCTTCCCCTCTATGGCTACACCTTC
>TRBJ2-7|TRBV9|NA|NA
CASSPTGSYEQYF
TGTGCCAGCAGCCCGACGGGGTCCTACGAGCAGTACTTC
>TRBJ2-7|TRBV11-1|NA|TRBD2
CASSLYAGGAYEQYF
TGTGCCAGCAGCTTATACGCGGGAGGGGCGTACGAGCAGTACTTC
>TRBJ1-1|TRBV7-6|NA|NA
CASSLNPTVFMNTEAFF
TGTGCCAGCAGCTTAAACCCGACAGTCTTCATGAACACTGAAGCTTTCTTT
>TRBJ1-2|TRBV27|few|NA
CASRSRGYGYTF
TGTGCCAGCCGTAGCAGGGGTTATGGCTACACCTTC
>TRBJ2-2|TRBV4-3|once|NA
CASSQESGVTGELFF
TGCGCCAGCAGCCAAGAATCGGGGGTCACCGGGGAGCTGTTTTTT
>TRBJ2-3|TRBV9|NA|TRBD2
CASSVGGLAGDTQYF
TGTGCCAGCAGCGTAGGGGGACTAGCGGGAGATACGCAGTATTTT
>TRBJ2-1|TRBV27|NA|TRBD2
CASSAGTNINNEQFF
TGTGCCAGCAGTGCCGGGACTAACATAAACAATGAGCAGTTCTTC
>TRBJ2-7|TRBV7-8|NA|NA
CASTEADGNFYEQYF
TGTGCCAGCACCGAAGCGGACGGGAACTTCTACGAGCAGTACTTC
>TRBJ2-7|TRBV7-6|NA|NA
CASSSPQYEQYF
TGTGCCAGCAGCTCCCCGCAATACGAGCAGTACTTC
>TRBJ2-1|TRBV13|NA|TRBD2
CASSLEVAGESEQFF
TGTGCCAGCAGCTTAGAAGTAGCGGGAGAGAGTGAGCAGTTCTTC
>TRBJ2-3|TRBV25-1|once|NA
CASSEQSSTDTQYF
TGTGCCAGCAGTGAACAGTCTAGCACAGATACGCAGTATTTT
>TRBJ2-1|TRBV27|NA|NA
CASSLKTRDNEQFF
TGTGCCAGCAGTTTAAAGACCAGAGACAATGAGCAGTTCTTC
>TRBJ2-3|TRBV5-1|NA|NA
CASSLYQGHPTDTQYF
TGCGCCAGCAGCTTGTATCAGGGGCATCCCACAGATACGCAGTATTTT
>TRBJ2-1|TRBV27|NA|TRBD2
CASSVGGVNEQFF
TGTGCCAGCAGTGTGGGAGGGGTCAATGAGCAGTTCTTC
>TRBJ1-2|TRBV11-2|NA|NA
CASSLGPTSNYGYTF
TGTGCCAGCAGCCTAGGACCCACTTCTAACTATGGCTACACCTTC
>TRBJ2-2|TRBV27|NA|NA
CASSFGTAELFF
TGTGCCAGCAGTTTTGGGACGGCGGAGCTGTTTTTT
>TRBJ1-1|TRBV7-8|NA|TRBD1
CASSLARQGRTEAFF
TGTGCCAGCAGCTTAGCCCGACAGGGGCGCACTGAAGCTTTCTTT
>TRBJ2-1|TRBV27|NA|TRBD2
CASRAGGSYNEQFF
TGTGCCAGCAGAGCGGGAGGGTCCTACAATGAGCAGTTCTTC
>TRBJ1-2|TRBV4-1|NA|NA
CASSHESGVSYGYTF
TGCGCCAGCAGCCATGAGTCAGGGGTTTCGTATGGCTACACCTTC
>TRBJ1-1|TRBV2|NA|NA
CASSEEWGRTEAFF
TGTGCCAGCAGTGAAGAATGGGGCAGAACTGAAGCTTTCTTT
>TRBJ2-1|TRBV29-1|NA|NA
CSVVGGLAGWQFF
TGCAGCGTTGTGGGCGGGCTGGCCGGGTGGCAGTTCTTC
>TRBJ2-3|TRBV7-6|NA|NA
CASSFSGDTQYF
TGTGCCAGCAGCTTCAGCGGGGATACGCAGTATTTT
>TRBJ2-7|TRBV7-9|NA|NA
CASSLASSYEQYF
TGTGCCAGCAGCTTAGCCAGCTCCTACGAGCAGTACTTC
>TRBJ1-5|TRBV7-2|NA|NA
CASSLEGWGNQPQHF
TGTGCCAGCAGCTTAGAGGGGTGGGGGAATCAGCCCCAGCATTTT
>TRBJ2-7|TRBV6-5|NA|NA
CASSFGRGPYEQYF
TGTGCCAGCAGTTTCGGCAGGGGCCCCTACGAGCAGTACTTC
>TRBJ2-2|TRBV7-9|NA|TRBD2
CASSPTSGRTTGELFF
TGTGCCAGCAGCCCGACTAGCGGGAGGACAACCGGGGAGCTGTTTTTT
>TRBJ1-1|TRBV10-3|once|NA
CAIGRRGRMNTEAFF
TGTGCCATCGGGAGGCGGGGAAGGATGAACACTGAAGCTTTCTTT
>TRBJ2-7|TRBV7-8|NA|NA
CASSSGGFSYEQYF
TGTGCCAGCAGCTCAGGTGGATTTTCCTACGAGCAGTACTTC
>TRBJ2-7|TRBV30|NA|NA
CAWGGPGAEQYF
TGTGCCTGGGGCGGCCCTGGGGCCGAGCAGTACTTC
>TRBJ2-3|TRBV9|NA|NA
CASSHFRHSSTDTQYF
TGTGCCAGCAGCCACTTCAGGCACTCTAGCACAGATACGCAGTATTTT
>TRBJ2-7|TRBV5-1|NA|NA
CASSLMAGARWEQYF
TGCGCCAGCAGCTTGATGGCAGGGGCCCGGTGGGAGCAGTACTTC
>TRBJ1-2|TRBV7-6|NA|NA
CASSSRGDDNYGYTF
TGTGCCAGCAGCTCCCGAGGGGACGATAACTATGGCTACACCTTC
>TRBJ2-7|TRBV10-2|NA|TRBD1
CASSELPGDRYEQYF
TGCGCCAGCAGTGAGCTTCCCGGGGACAGGTACGAGCAGTACTTC
>TRBJ2-7|TRBV7-8|NA|TRBD2
CASSEPRTSNSYEQYF
TGTGCCAGCAGCGAGCCCCGGACTAGCAACTCCTACGAGCAGTACTTC
>TRBJ1-4|TRBV7-9|NA|NA
CASSPTATNEKLFF
TGTGCCAGCAGCCCGACAGCAACTAATGAAAAACTGTTTTTT
>TRBJ1-1|TRBV4-3|NA|NA
CASSQDGGYTEAFF
TGCGCCAGCAGCCAAGATGGGGGGTACACTGAAGCTTTCTTT